The clone carrying this T cell receptor (beta chain) showed up just a few times. Its target is unknown. These data belong to a study of T cells in Graves' hyperthyroidism and ophthalmopathy. Study outcomes and limitations: A model built on 13 V-J features separated ophthalmopathy from stable hyperthyroidism.

The V end was cut by 10 bases, the J end by 3 bases, with 15 bases between. The germline V gene has CDR1 WNHNN and CDR2 SYGVQD (reference sequence). CDR3 length: 14 amino acids. Regions amplified from RNA transcripts were the TCR beta CDR3 regions. The study used the HTBI primer set for a first-round RT-PCR of the TCR CDR3. In TCRdb, the multiplex PCR reads were re-called with MiXCR into one record per CDR3 protein. The sample carries 300,000 to 450,000 distinct CDR3 sequences, about a sixth recorded once. Diagnosis rested on symptoms, serum thyroxine and TRAb, thyroid ultrasound, and orbital computed tomography. Fresh 10 ml peripheral blood yielded PBMCs.

The chain couples TRBV10-1 to TRBJ2-2; D is possibly TRBD1 or TRBD2 (6 bases each). This receptor was identified in a woman between 35 and 50 years old with Graves' ophthalmopathy. The specimen was blood. In DNA form, the CDR3 reads TGCGCCACCAGAGAAGGGGGGCACACCGGGGAGCTGTTTTTT. This sequence encodes CATREGGHTGELFF.